One sample yielded the 18 T cell receptor beta chains listed below, sequenced in a study of cytomegalovirus exposure and HLA in healthy donors. The PCR employed 60 Vbeta primers together with 13 Jbeta primers. Some clones are missing from TCRdb's copy, which holds only in-frame ones; the method was immunoSEQ multiplex PCR. The table shows some 250,000 clones, with about 80% occurring only once. Input material: PBMCs. The receptors originated from a woman between 40 and 50 years old in good health and CMV-seropositive.

The chain links TRBV4-3 to TRBJ1-1; TRBD1 matches at 11 bases. The CDR3 loop spans 15 amino acids. Germline CDR1 and CDR2: LGHNA and YSLEER. The junction had 6 bases not matched to a gene; V was cut back by 1 base and J by 8 bases. This CDR3 reads CASSQARGTGGEAFF. In DNA, the CDR3 is TGCGCCAGCAGCCAAGCAAGGGGGACAGGGGGAGAAGCTTTCTTT.

This chain uses TRBV13 with TRBJ2-5; 7 bases map to TRBD1. Trimming at V came to 5 bases and at J to 4 bases, leaving 10 bases not matched to a gene. The V gene's germline CDR1 is PRHDT and CDR2 FYEKMQ (reference sequence). This CDR3 region has 15 residues. The CDR3: CASSRGQTGIETQYF. In DNA, the CDR3 is TGTGCCAGCAGCCGAGGGCAGACAGGGATAGAGACCCAGTACTTC. Full variable domain (remainder filled in from reference TRBV13 and TRBJ2-5): AAGVIQSPRHLIKEKRETATLKCYPIPRHDTVYWYQQGPGQDPQFLISFYEKMQSDKGSIPDRFSAQQFSDYHSELNMSSLELGDSALYFCASSRGQTGIETQYFGPGTRLLVL.

Comment on this clone: The junction and the germline gene differ at one end; a read error may be behind it. The rearrangement uses TRBV7-7 and TRBJ2-5; the D gene is possibly TRBD2 (6 bases). The CDR3 has 13 amino acids. The germline V gene encodes CDR1 SSHAT and CDR2 FNYEAQ (reference sequence). DNA for the CDR3: TGTGCTAGCAGCCGGGACTTGCAAGAGACCCAGTACTTC. This sequence encodes CASSRDLQETQYF.

This clone turned up a few times. V usage is TRBV30 and J usage is TRBJ1-4, with 9 bases matching TRBD1. This CDR3 contains 17 residues. J gave up 0 bases and V 2 bases, and 7 bases lay outside the gene matches. Germline V CDR1 and CDR2: GTSNPN, SVGIG (reference sequence). As DNA, the CDR3 is TGTGCCTGGAGTACAACCCGGACAGGGGCAACTAATGAAAAACTGTTTTTT. Translating gives CAWSTTRTGATNEKLFF.

The J gene is TRBJ2-4, the V gene TRBV19, with 7 bases lining up with TRBD2. This CDR3 spans 15 amino acids. Germline loops: CDR1 LNHDA, CDR2 SQIVND (reference sequence). V dropped 4 bases and J dropped 1; count of bases not matched to a gene: 4. The CDR3 protein is CASSSGRRAKNIQYF. In nucleotides, the CDR3 is TGTGCCAGTAGTAGCGGGAGAAGGGCCAAAAACATTCAGTACTTC. Combining the CDR3 with reference TRBV19 and TRBJ2-4 gives the whole variable domain DGGITQSPKYLFRKEGQNVTLSCEQNLNHDAMYWYRQDPGQGLRLIYYSQIVNDFQKGDIAEGYSVSREKKESFPLTVTSAQKNPTAFYLCASSSGRRAKNIQYFGAGTRLSVL.

This chain links TRBV7-9 with TRBJ1-1; D possibly corresponds to TRBD1 (5 bases). V lost 5 bases and J lost 8, with 9 bases in between. Germline loops: CDR1 SEHNR, CDR2 FQNEAQ (reference sequence). The CDR3 has 11 amino acids. Here the CDR3 reads CASSHGQEAFF. In DNA, the CDR3 is TGTGCCAGCAGCCACGGACAAGAAGCTTTCTTT.

This rearrangement joins TRBV9 to TRBJ2-7; 8 nucleotides agree with TRBD1. CDR1 SGDLS and CDR2 YYNGEE come from the germline V gene. J gave up 7 bases and V 4 bases, and 13 bases lay outside the gene matches. The CDR3 is made up of 15 amino acids. The CDR3 DNA reads TGTGCCAGCAGCCTCACCCCCCAGGGGGCGGGGGAGCAGTACTTC. Its translation is CASSLTPQGAGEQYF. Looking up the rest from reference TRBV9 and TRBJ2-7 gives the full variable domain: DSGVTQTPKHLITATGQRVTLRCSPRSGDLSVYWYQQSLDQGLQFLIQYYNGEERAKGNILERFSAQQFPDLHSELNLSSLELGDSALYFCASSLTPQGAGEQYFGPGTRLTVT.

The chain is built from TRBV6-5 and TRBJ1-1; D ambiguous. The CDR3 contains 13 residues. Germline V gene data show CDR1 as MNHEY and CDR2 as SVGAGI. V was shortened by 0 bases and J by 7 bases, with 9 bases between the two germline ends. Here the CDR3 DNA reads TGTGCCAGCAGTTACTCGGGCGGGTTTGAAGCTTTCTTT. This gives the protein CASSYSGGFEAFF.

The chain has TRBV27 and TRBJ2-7, with TRBD1 matching 7 bases. With V trimmed by 3 bases and J by 5 bases, 13 bases remained unmatched. This CDR3 comprises 16 residues. Germline lookup yields CDR1 MNHEY and CDR2 SMNVEV (reference sequence). The CDR3 reads CASSLGDSQFRNEQYF. CDR3 coding DNA: TGTGCCAGCAGTTTGGGGGACAGCCAATTTAGGAACGAGCAGTACTTC.

The rearrangement uses TRBV6-6 and TRBJ1-1; D is undetermined. The germline V gene encodes CDR1 MNHNY and CDR2 SVGAGI (reference sequence). V gave up 7 bases and J gave up 4 bases, with 13 bases separating them. The CDR3 has 13 residues. CDR3 DNA: TGTGCCAGCACCCCTCCGGGGTTCACTGAAGCTTTCTTT. Residues: CASTPPGFTEAFF.

This sequence joins TRBV5-4 and TRBJ2-7; D might be TRBD2 (6 bases). Trimming cost V 0 bases and J 9 bases, with 13 bases left between them. Germline V gene lookup returns CDR1 SGHNT and CDR2 YYREEE (reference sequence). CDR3 length equals 13 residues. The CDR3 DNA follows: TGTGCCAGCAGCTTGGGAGGCGCGGGATCGCAGTACTTC. Protein sequence: CASSLGGAGSQYF.

The chain is built from TRBV4-1 and TRBJ1-5, with a tentative D call TRBD1 (6 bases). The CDR3 loop spans 19 amino acids. In germline, CDR1 is MGHRA, CDR2 YSYEKL. V lost 0 bases and J lost 0, with 18 bases in between. Here the CDR3 reads CASSQDSRDMTYSNQPQHF. CDR3 coding DNA: TGCGCCAGCAGCCAAGATAGTAGGGACATGACTTATAGCAATCAGCCCCAGCATTTT.

CDR3 nucleotides: TGCGCCAGCAGCCTAACGACCCCGAATACAGGGTTCAGCTCCTACGAGCAGTACTTC. Translation: CASSLTTPNTGFSSYEQYF. This chain joins TRBV4-1 and TRBJ2-5, with D maybe TRBD1 (6 bases). The DNA end favors TRBJ2-7, so the J call may be wrong. Germline V lookup: CDR1 MGHRA, CDR2 YSYEKL. The length of the CDR3 is 19 residues.

The chain carries TRBV9 and TRBJ2-1, with 7 positions matching TRBD2. This CDR3 is 15 amino acids long. V was pared by 1 base and J by 4 bases, with 5 bases of the junction left unmatched. CDR1 and CDR2 from the germline V gene are SGDLS and YYNGEE. CDR3 residues: CASSVFSGGYNEQFF. The CDR3 bases are TGTGCCAGCAGCGTATTTTCGGGGGGTTACAATGAGCAGTTCTTC.

The rearrangement joins TRBV7-2 to TRBJ2-7; D gene unclear. Trimming left V 1 base short and J 7 bases short, with 11 bases between. The germline CDR1 and CDR2 sequences are SGHTA and FQGNSA. The CDR3 loop spans 13 amino acids. The CDR3 loop is CASSLDGLGEQYF. CDR3 in DNA: TGTGCCAGCAGCTTAGATGGGCTCGGAGAGCAGTACTTC. Full variable domain (outside the CDR3, taken from reference TRBV7-2 and TRBJ2-7): GAGVSQSPSNKVTEKGKDVELRCDPISGHTALYWYRQSLGQGLEFLIYFQGNSAPDKSGLPSDRFSAERTGGSVSTLTIQRTQQEDSAVYLCASSLDGLGEQYFGPGTRLTVT.

The genes are TRBV7-2 and TRBJ1-3; D gene unclear. CDR3 length equals 14 residues. Per germline, CDR1 SGHTA and CDR2 FQGNSA. V shed 3 bases and J shed 4 bases, with 10 bases lying between them. CDR3 DNA sequence: TGTGCCAGCAGCTTGAGGGATGAGGGAAACACCATATATTTT. Translated: CASSLRDEGNTIYF. The whole variable domain, remainder taken from reference TRBV7-2 and TRBJ1-3, is GAGVSQSPSNKVTEKGKDVELRCDPISGHTALYWYRQSLGQGLEFLIYFQGNSAPDKSGLPSDRFSAERTGGSVSTLTIQRTQQEDSAVYLCASSLRDEGNTIYFGEGSWLTVV.

The genes are TRBV5-1 and TRBJ1-2, with 11 bases identical to TRBD1. Per germline, CDR1 SGHRS and CDR2 YFSETQ. Germline trimming cut 3 bases from V and 8 bases from J; bases unmatched to any gene: 6. CDR3 length: 14 amino acids. CDR3 coding DNA: TGCGCCAGCAGCTCTGGACAGGGGGCTCGGGGCTACACCTTC. The encoded protein is CASSSGQGARGYTF.

The rearrangement links TRBV30 to TRBJ1-2; TRBD1 might be the D (5 bases). CDR1 is GTSNPN and CDR2 is SVGIG in the germline V gene (reference sequence). CDR3 length: 16 residues. V dropped 2 bases and J dropped 4 bases, with 20 bases sitting between them. CDR3 amino acids: CAWSRATLGRRYGYTF. CDR3 coding DNA: TGTGCCTGGAGTCGCGCGACCCTGGGGCGGCGCTATGGCTACACCTTC.